The count of the clone carrying this T cell receptor (beta chain) is one. The source of the sample is a study of T cell changes during pregnancy in multiple sclerosis. Some clones are missing from TCRdb's copy, which holds only in-frame ones; the method was immunoSEQ multiplex PCR. The table lists 40,000 or so clones, just over 90% of them singletons, with about 0.35% in the top ten. The CDR3 totals 15 residues. Germline V lookup: CDR1 MDHEN, CDR2 SYDVKM. Unmatched junction bases numbered 4, after V lost 6 bases and J lost 4 bases. Sequenced here: CD4+ T cells from peripheral blood mononuclear cells, sampled in the third trimester of pregnancy. This sequence originates from a female donor in good health, enrolled as a control in a pregnancy study. The chain recombines TRBV28 with TRBJ2-2, with 11 bases lining up with TRBD1. The CDR3 here is CASSRTGGLTGELFF. In DNA, the CDR3 is TGTGCCAGCAGCAGGACAGGGGGCCTCACCGGGGAGCTGTTTTTT.